This TCR beta chain stems from a study of post-analysis software for immune sequencing data (dated by TCRdb to 2014 to 2015). Background for the entire study: The recorded disease courses included relapsing-remitting, secondary progressive and progressive-relapsing multiple sclerosis, and some patients had no subtype annotation. The patient repertoires were compared against 11 previously published healthy control repertoires obtained from donors aged roughly 6 to 25 years. A subset of samples was prepared in parallel using single-end sample barcoding, then pooled and co-amplified after Illumina adapter ligation. Points the paper makes about the study in general: Normalized Chao1 diversity was significantly lower in multiple sclerosis patients than controls, suggesting substantial peripheral T-cell clonal expansion. The multiple sclerosis patient group was slightly younger than the control group. Strong co-clustering of samples prepared in the same batch was shown by direct clustering with F measure, prompting a batch-effect correction.

On this clonotype itself: It lacks a known antigen. No quality values exist for individual bases; no much larger clone is one base distant.

To demonstrate the VDJtools post-analysis software, TCR beta repertoires were profiled from the peripheral blood of 13 young patients with multiple sclerosis. The multiple sclerosis patients were children and adolescents ranging in age from roughly 6 to 15 years. Libraries came from PCR. Sequencing instrument: Illumina HiSeq 2500. To reduce PCR and sequencing biases, unique molecular identifiers were built into the TCR beta cDNA libraries. Some 500,000 cDNA molecules were obtained per 1 to 10 million input T cells, so each molecule approximated one T cell. Patient libraries were prepared and sequenced with the same protocol used for the earlier healthy control dataset. Within a given batch, samples were prepared together, multiplexed and sequenced on the same HiSeq lane. In the paper's pipeline: Raw barcoded reads were processed with MIGEC, discarding single-read molecular identifier groups before consensus assembly and CDR3 extraction. VDJtools was used for post-analysis of the clonotype tables, and diversity was normalized by down-sampling every dataset to the size of the smallest sample. In repertoire overlap clustering, CDR3 amino acid sequences, but not nucleotide sequences, were matched to correct batch-related cross-sample contamination. TCRdb trimmed public reads at Q25 via fastp, called clones via MiXCR and kept in-frame beta chains. Identical CDR3 proteins give one entry, which carries the most common genes and DNA. TCRdb's processing, not the authors', yielded these V and J calls. A total of 800,000 to 950,000 distinct CDR3 sequences appear in this sample, roughly half of them only once. Together, the top ten hold under 6% of the sample.

This TCR was sampled from a girl aged 10-17 years with multiple sclerosis. Sequencing used blood.

The CDR3 region: CSARPYLGETIDTQYF. The bases read TGCAGTGCTAGACCATATCTAGGGGAGACAATAGATACGCAGTATTTT. The chain employs TRBV20-1 and TRBJ2-3; the D gene cannot be resolved beyond TRBD1 or TRBD2, each matching 5 bases. The junction carries 20 bases between V and J, which are trimmed by 2 bases and 5 bases respectively. The CDR3 goes from the cysteine to the phenylalanine over 16 residues. The entry retains the CDR3 DNA only, 48 bases that are in frame from base 1. Via the germline V gene (reference sequence), CDR1 is DFQATT and CDR2 SNEGSKA.